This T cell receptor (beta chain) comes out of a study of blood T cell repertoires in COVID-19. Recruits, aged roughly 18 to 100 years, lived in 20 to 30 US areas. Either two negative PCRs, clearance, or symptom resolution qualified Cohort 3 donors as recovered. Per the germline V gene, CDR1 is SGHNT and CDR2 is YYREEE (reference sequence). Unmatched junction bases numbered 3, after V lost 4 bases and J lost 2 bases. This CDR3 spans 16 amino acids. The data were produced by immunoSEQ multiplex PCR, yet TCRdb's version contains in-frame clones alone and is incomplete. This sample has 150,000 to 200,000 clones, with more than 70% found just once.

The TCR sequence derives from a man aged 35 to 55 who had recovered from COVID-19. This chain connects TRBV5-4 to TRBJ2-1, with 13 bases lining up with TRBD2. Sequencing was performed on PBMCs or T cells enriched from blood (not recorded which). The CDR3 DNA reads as TGTGCCAGCAGCCCTACTAGCGGGGGGGCCTACAATGAGCAGTTCTTC. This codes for CASSPTSGGAYNEQFF.